These 6 T cell receptor beta chains share one sample of origin, sequenced in a study of T-cell memory formation after mild COVID-19. A single record per CDR3 protein comes from TCRdb applying MiXCR to the 5' RACE reads. The sample lists roughly 280,000 distinct CDR3 sequences; about a sixth were seen once. Sequencing used PBMCs or a T cell subset sorted from them (not recorded which). These receptors originate from a man between 18 and 35 years old who had mild COVID-19 (a few samples of this study predate the infection). Cell type and time point are not known.

As concerns this clonotype: Mismatch with germline at one junction end may stem from a read error. CDR3 DNA sequence: TGTGCCACCAGTGCCCACGGGGGGGGAGGAACTGAAGCTTTCTTT. Encoded protein: CATSAHGGGGTEAFF. The chain carries TRBV25-1 and TRBJ1-1; D perhaps matches TRBD1 (5 bases). The CDR3 is 15 residues long. Looked up from germline, CDR1 is MGHDK and CDR2 is SYGVNS.

V usage is TRBV18 and J usage is TRBJ2-1, with 8 positions matching TRBD2. Trimming at V came to 3 bases and at J to 7 bases, leaving 5 bases not matched to a gene. The V gene's germline CDR1 is KGHSH and CDR2 LQKENI. The CDR3 extends over 14 amino acids. The CDR3 DNA reads TGTGCCAGCTCACCCAGCGGGGGCTCAAATGAGCAGTTCTTC. It translates to CASSPSGGSNEQFF.

This clonotype was detected only a few times. V usage is TRBV2 and J usage is TRBJ2-7; D is undetermined. Germline V gene sequence: CDR1 SNHLY, CDR2 FYNNEI. This CDR3 comprises 13 residues. V was trimmed by 0 bases and J by 0 bases, leaving 3 bases between them. As DNA, the CDR3 is TGTGCCAGCAGTGAAGCGCACTCCTACGAGCAGTACTTC. This translates into CASSEAHSYEQYF. The variable domain in full, with the rest retrieved from reference TRBV2 and TRBJ2-7, is EPEVTQTPSHQVTQMGQEVILRCVPISNHLYFYWYRQILGQKVEFLVSFYNNEISEKSEIFDDQFSVERPDGSNFTLKIRSTKLEDSAMYFCASSEAHSYEQYFGPGTRLTVT.

This clonotype has only a few counts. The chain links TRBV12-3 or TRBV12-4 to TRBJ1-1, with D perhaps TRBD1 (5 bases). The CDR3 has 13 residues. Trimming removed 3 bases from V and 4 bases from J, with 9 bases in between. CDR3 in amino acids: CASSFGRATEAFF. DNA for the CDR3: TGTGCCAGCAGTTTCGGCAGGGCCACTGAAGCTTTCTTT.

This clonotype appeared a few times. The rearrangement links TRBV5-1 to TRBJ1-2; D possibly corresponds to TRBD1 (5 bases). The germline V gene has CDR1 SGHRS and CDR2 YFSETQ. CDR3 length: 17 amino acids. V was cut by 0 bases and J by 5 bases, with 20 bases left in between. In DNA form, the CDR3 reads TGCGCCAGCAGCTTGGGACCTGGTGGAACGGGGGATTATGGCTACACCTTC. This codes for CASSLGPGGTGDYGYTF.

The V gene is TRBV6-5, the J gene TRBJ1-1; D is unclear. Germline CDR1 MNHEY, CDR2 SVGAGI. V was pared by 8 bases and J by 11 bases, with 15 bases between. The CDR3 consists of 11 residues. As DNA, the CDR3 is TGTGCCAGCGTCACACCGGGTTCTGCTTTCTTT. Its translation is CASVTPGSAFF.